The 23 T cell receptor beta chains below come from one sample, sequenced in a study of T cells in Graves' hyperthyroidism and ophthalmopathy. The investigators amplified TCR beta CDR3 regions from RNA transcripts. First-round RT-PCR of the TCR CDR3 relied on the HTBI primer set. MiXCR, applied by TCRdb to the multiplex PCR reads, yields one record per CDR3 protein. This table holds 500,000 to 750,000 distinct CDR3 sequences, 46% found once. The material sequenced was peripheral blood or thyroid tissue (not recorded which). The receptors were sampled from a woman aged 18-29 years with Graves' hyperthyroidism.

For this clonotype: This may come from a read error, since a much larger clone is one base off. The chain is built from TRBV5-1 and TRBJ1-1, with unresolved D. CDR1 and CDR2 from the germline V gene are SGHRS and YFSETQ. This CDR3 is built from 16 residues. The CDR3 DNA sequence: TGCGCCAGCAGCTTAACTACGGTGGGTATGAACACTGGAGCTTTCTTT. It is translated as CASSLTTVGMNTGAFF.

The chain has TRBV15 and TRBJ2-2, with TRBD2 matching over 9 bases. Germline CDR1 reads LNHNV; CDR2 reads YYDKDF (reference sequence). This CDR3 comprises 16 residues. Losses at the gene ends were 3 bases for V and 7 bases for J; bases not matched to a gene: 9. Written as DNA, the CDR3 is TGTGCCACCAGCAGTGACTCTAGCGGGACGGACGGGGAGCTGTTTTTT. Protein: CATSSDSSGTDGELFF.

The chain is built from TRBV29-1 and TRBJ2-2, with D maybe TRBD1 (5 bases). The CDR3 has 15 amino acids. Germline CDR1 is SQVTM and CDR2 is ANQGSEA. The V gene lost 0 bases and the J gene lost 0 bases, with 8 bases spanning the gap. The CDR3 sequence is CSVEDGRANTGELFF. The CDR3 nucleotides read TGCAGCGTTGAAGATGGCAGGGCGAACACCGGGGAGCTGTTTTTT.

This clonotype was observed at least ten times. CDR3 amino acids: CASSSQSDTQYF. The CDR3 DNA reads as TGTGCCAGCAGCTCCCAGAGTGATACGCAGTATTTT. The V call is TRBV7-2, the J call TRBJ2-3; the D is unclear. The CDR3 covers 12 residues. Germline V gene data show CDR1 as SGHTA and CDR2 as FQGNSA. Trimming left V 4 bases short and J 6 bases short, with 8 bases between.

This clonotype was seen many times. The chain couples TRBV2 to TRBJ1-3, with 8 positions matching TRBD1. CDR3 length: 16 residues. V dropped 0 bases and J dropped 8; count of bases not matched to a gene: 9. From germline, CDR1 is SNHLY and CDR2 FYNNEI. DNA for the CDR3: TGTGCCAGCAGTGAAGCGCAGGACAGGGCGGTAGACACCATATATTTT. This encodes CASSEAQDRAVDTIYF.

The J gene is TRBJ1-2, the V gene TRBV20-1; TRBD1 is a possible D gene (6 bases). With 6 bases removed from V and 6 bases from J, the gap between germline ends came to 17 bases. The CDR3 runs to 13 residues. Germline V gene lookup returns CDR1 DFQATT and CDR2 SNEGSKA (reference sequence). The CDR3 DNA reads TGCAGTGCCCCGTTCGACAGGTGGAATGGCTACACCTTC. This translates into CSAPFDRWNGYTF.

This clonotype was seen repeatedly, ten times or more. Here the CDR3 DNA reads TGTGCCAGCAGTTTCATGCGGGTGCGAGTCTACGAGCAGTACTTC. Translated, it gives CASSFMRVRVYEQYF. The chain combines TRBV12-3 or TRBV12-4 with TRBJ2-7, with TRBD2 as a possible D gene (5 bases). CDR3 size: 15 residues. The ends were cut back, 3 bases at V and 3 bases at J, with 15 bases in the middle.

This rearrangement joins TRBV5-1 to TRBJ1-2; 8 bases agree with TRBD1. Germline V gives CDR1 SGHRS, CDR2 YFSETQ. The junction had 10 bases not matched to a gene; V was cut back by 4 bases and J by 5 bases. The CDR3 loop spans 15 amino acids. The CDR3 sequence: CASSKGQGVQYGYTF. In DNA form, the CDR3 reads TGCGCCAGCAGCAAAGGACAGGGCGTGCAGTATGGCTACACCTTC. Complete variable domain (other parts from reference TRBV5-1 and TRBJ1-2): KAGVTQTPRYLIKTRGQQVTLSCSPISGHRSVSWYQQTPGQGLQFLFEYFSETQRNKGNFPGRFSGRQFSNSRSEMNVSTLELGDSALYLCASSKGQGVQYGYTFGSGTRLTVV.

This sequence joins TRBV27 and TRBJ2-3, with 8 bases aligning to TRBD1. V shed 3 bases, J shed 2 bases, and the junction held 4 bases outside the gene matches. This CDR3 has 15 residues. Per the germline V gene, CDR1 is MNHEY and CDR2 is SMNVEV (reference sequence). The CDR3 nucleotides read TGTGCCAGCAGTTTCCAGACAGGGGTCACAGATACGCAGTATTTT. Translating gives CASSFQTGVTDTQYF.

For the CDR3, the DNA is TGTGCCAGCAGCCCCTCTGGCCGCGCCGTTTTGTACATGGCTTTCTTT. Translated, it gives CASSPSGRAVLYMAFF. The chain recombines TRBV14 with TRBJ1-1, with D unresolved. Trimming stripped 4 bases from V and 11 bases from J, with 26 bases between. Looked up from germline, CDR1 is SGHDN and CDR2 is FVKESK. This CDR3 is built from 16 residues.

This clonotype was observed at least ten times. V is TRBV6-4 and J is TRBJ1-5; perhaps TRBD1 as D (5 bases). CDR1 and CDR2 from the germline V gene are MRHNA and SNTAGT. This CDR3 has 14 residues. Trimming took off 6 bases at V and 5 bases at J, with 14 bases between the two ends. CDR3 in amino acids: CASRNGTQDQPQHF. The CDR3 DNA reads as TGTGCCAGCAGAAACGGGACGCAGGATCAGCCCCAGCATTTT.

A remark on this clonotype: Just one base apart from a much larger clone, this may be a read error. The gene calls are TRBV4-2 and TRBJ1-3, with a weak D call TRBD1 (5 bases). V dropped 8 bases and J dropped 0 bases, with 11 bases sitting between them. Germline V CDR1 and CDR2: LGHNA, YNFKEQ. This CDR3 spans 14 amino acids. For the CDR3, the DNA is TGTGCCAGCGCCGAGGGGATCTCTGGAAACACCATATATTTT. Protein sequence: CASAEGISGNTIYF.

Worth noting for this clonotype: A much larger clone differs from this one at a single base, so this may be a read error. This chain links TRBV20-1 with TRBJ2-7, with 7 bases aligning to TRBD2. Germline V lookup: CDR1 DFQATT, CDR2 SNEGSKA (reference sequence). With 5 bases clipped from V and 7 bases from J, the junction kept 11 bases outside the gene matches. CDR3 length: 13 amino acids. The CDR3 DNA reads as TGCAGTGCTGATGGGCGGGGGAGGAATGAGCAGTACTTC. It yields the protein CSADGRGRNEQYF.

V usage is TRBV7-8 and J usage is TRBJ2-5, with 12 bases that match TRBD1. The CDR3 is made up of 13 amino acids. The V and J ends lost 6 bases and 11 bases, in that order; junction bases with no gene match: 7. The germline V gene has CDR1 SGHVS and CDR2 FQNEAQ. The CDR3 sequence: CASRPGTGGQQYF. DNA for the CDR3: TGTGCCAGCAGGCCCGGGACAGGGGGCCAGCAGTACTTC.

The gene calls are TRBV6-5 and TRBJ2-5; the D gene could be TRBD1 or TRBD2 (5 bases each). The DNA end is a closer match to TRBJ2-7, so the J assignment may be wrong. CDR3 length: 17 residues. Germline V CDR1 and CDR2: MNHEY, SVGAGI. For the CDR3, the DNA is TGTGCCAGCAGTTCGGGGTCGCCCGTTCAGGGCGCCTACGAGCAGTACTTC. Translating it yields CASSSGSPVQGAYEQYF.

V and J are TRBV16 and TRBJ2-5; 9 bases are shared with TRBD1. The junction had 7 bases not matched to a gene; V was cut back by 1 base and J by 4 bases. The CDR3 extends over 16 amino acids. From germline, CDR1 is KGHSY and CDR2 FQNENV. This CDR3 reads CASSQYRTGVIETQYF. CDR3 coding DNA: TGTGCCAGCAGCCAATACCGGACAGGGGTGATAGAGACCCAGTACTTC.

The sample holds many counts of this clonotype. The V and J genes are TRBV6-5 and TRBJ2-5; 10 bases are a match to TRBD2. The V gene's germline CDR1 is MNHEY and CDR2 SVGAGI. V shed 6 bases and J 1 base; nucleotides not matched to a gene: 8. There are 16 residues in the CDR3. The CDR3 sequence is CASRPGLASSQETQYF. The CDR3 region has the DNA TGTGCCAGCAGGCCGGGACTAGCGAGTTCCCAAGAGACCCAGTACTTC.

The chain combines TRBV18 with TRBJ2-6, with D hard to call. The V and J ends lost 0 bases and 7 bases respectively, with 10 bases between them. The CDR3 runs 15 residues. CDR1 KGHSH and CDR2 LQKENI come from the germline V gene. The CDR3 sequence: CASSPPAQRANVLTF. The CDR3 nucleotides read TGTGCCAGCTCACCACCGGCTCAGAGAGCCAACGTCCTGACTTTC.

The chain employs TRBV7-8 and TRBJ2-7, with 9 positions matching TRBD1. The CDR3 extends over 15 amino acids. CDR1 is SGHVS, CDR2 FQNEAQ, per germline. The V segment lost 3 bases and the J segment 5 bases; nucleotides outside the gene matches: 8. Written as DNA, the CDR3 is TGTGCCAGCAGCTTGAGACGGGACAGGGCGGACGAGCAGTACTTC. Protein product: CASSLRRDRADEQYF.

This clonotype was observed many times. This chain joins TRBV5-1 and TRBJ1-1, with D perhaps TRBD1 (5 bases). CDR1 and CDR2 from the germline V gene are SGHRS and YFSETQ. The CDR3 length is 16 residues. With 4 bases removed from V and 0 bases from J, the gap between germline ends came to 16 bases. This chain's CDR3 is CASSPSEGRLNTEAFF. The DNA for the CDR3 is TGCGCCAGCAGCCCCTCCGAGGGGCGATTGAACACTGAAGCTTTCTTT.

This clonotype showed up many times. V usage is TRBV7-2 and J usage is TRBJ2-7; TRBD2 agrees at 13 bases. Unmatched junction bases numbered 7, after V lost 7 bases and J lost 7 bases. There are 14 residues in the CDR3. The germline V gene encodes CDR1 SGHTA and CDR2 FQGNSA. In DNA, the CDR3 is TGTGCCAGCACCTATACTAGCGGGAGGGGAGAGCAGTACTTC. Amino acid sequence: CASTYTSGRGEQYF.

The rearrangement links TRBV10-1 to TRBJ1-1; D might be TRBD1 (6 bases). Trimming stripped 4 bases from V and 7 bases from J, with 16 bases between. CDR3 length: 14 residues. Germline V CDR1 and CDR2: WNHNN, SYGVQD (reference sequence). The CDR3, as DNA: TGCGCCAGCAGTGTAGAATCAGGGGCCGATGAAGCTTTCTTT. The encoded protein is CASSVESGADEAFF.

The V gene is TRBV7-3, the J gene TRBJ2-2; tentatively, D is TRBD2 (7 bases). The CDR3 is made up of 15 amino acids. The germline CDR1 and CDR2 sequences are SGHTA and FQGTGA. V was shortened by 6 bases and J by 11 bases, with 22 bases between the two germline ends. As DNA, the CDR3 is TGTGCCAGCAGTCCCAGCGGGATAGGGGGGGAAGAGCTGTTTTTT. Encoded protein: CASSPSGIGGEELFF.